The 17 T cell receptor beta chains below all came from one sample that was sequenced in a study of cytotoxic CD8 clonotypes in ibrutinib-treated CLL. Sequencing used immunoSEQ multiplex PCR; TCRdb keeps in-frame clones, though not all of them. The data contain some 200,000 clones, around 75% of them singletons. The sequences come from PBMCs, collected after 12 months of ibrutinib treatment. The receptors were gathered from a human donor with chronic lymphocytic leukemia.

CDR3: CASSQERGHTNTEAFF. The CDR3 DNA reads as TGTGCCAGCAGCCAAGAGAGGGGGCACACGAACACTGAAGCTTTCTTT. The genes are TRBV4-2 and TRBJ1-1, with 7 bases identical to TRBD1. V lost 0 bases to trimming and J lost 1 base; unmatched junction nucleotides: 5. Germline loops: CDR1 LGHNA, CDR2 YNFKEQ. The CDR3 has 16 residues.

This clone was counted a few times. This chain uses TRBV7-2 with TRBJ1-1, with a tentative D call TRBD1 (6 bases). Germline CDR1 SGHTA, CDR2 FQGNSA. There are 14 residues in the CDR3. V gave up 5 bases and J gave up 4 bases, with 14 bases separating them. CDR3 bases: TGTGCCAGCAGCCCGCACAGGGTTGGCACTGAAGCTTTCTTT. Protein: CASSPHRVGTEAFF.

V usage is TRBV30 and J usage is TRBJ2-5, with 7 bases identical to TRBD2. The CDR3 spans 14 residues. In germline, CDR1 is GTSNPN, CDR2 SVGIG (reference sequence). V trimming: 2 bases; J trimming: 5 bases; junction bases outside the gene matches: 8. The chain's CDR3 is CAWSTGPGGETQYF. The CDR3 coding sequence is TGTGCCTGGAGTACCGGCCCCGGGGGGGAGACCCAGTACTTC.

This rearrangement joins TRBV30 to TRBJ1-2; TRBD1 matches at 7 bases. V shed 3 bases, J shed 6 bases, and the junction held 10 bases outside the gene matches. From germline, CDR1 is GTSNPN and CDR2 SVGIG (reference sequence). This CDR3 is 14 amino acids long. The CDR3 nucleotides are TGTGCCTGGAGGGCAGGGGGAATTTGGAATGGCTACACCTTC. Translated, it gives CAWRAGGIWNGYTF.

This clone was counted only a few times. The rearrangement links TRBV28 to TRBJ1-2; 8 nucleotides agree with TRBD1. Germline V gene sequence: CDR1 MDHEN, CDR2 SYDVKM. The V gene end was trimmed by 6 bases and the J gene end by 7 bases; junction bases not matched to a gene: 7. CDR3 length equals 13 residues. The CDR3 loop is CASRPQGGIGYTF. CDR3 DNA: TGTGCCAGCAGGCCACAGGGGGGGATTGGCTACACCTTC.

The genes are TRBV30 and TRBJ2-7; 9 positions agree with TRBD1. V shed 2 bases, J shed 6 bases, and the junction held 11 bases outside the gene matches. This CDR3 comprises 15 residues. CDR1 is GTSNPN and CDR2 is SVGIG in the germline V gene (reference sequence). The CDR3 DNA sequence: TGTGCCTGGAGTACTCCGGGACAGGGCAAAGGCGAGCAGTACTTC. This encodes CAWSTPGQGKGEQYF.

The chain combines TRBV6-1 with TRBJ2-2; D uncertain. Germline assignment: CDR1 MNHNS and CDR2 SASEGT. V lost 6 bases and J lost 0, with 8 bases in between. This CDR3 contains 14 residues. The CDR3 bases are TGTGCCAGCAGGTGGGCGGCGAACACCGGGGAGCTGTTTTTT. It specifies CASRWAANTGELFF.

This chain joins TRBV5-7 and TRBJ2-1; weak D call: TRBD2 (5 bases). TRBV5-7 is an ORF for which the function is uncertain. V lost 4 bases and J lost 8, with 7 bases in between. CDR3 length: 11 amino acids. The CDR3 DNA sequence: TGTGCCAGCAGCCTGAGGGATGAGCAGTTCTTC. It encodes CASSLRDEQFF.

V and J are TRBV27 and TRBJ2-1, with D possibly TRBD2 on 5 matching bases. The germline CDR1 and CDR2 sequences are MNHEY and SMNVEV (reference sequence). The CDR3 has 15 amino acids. Trimming stripped 2 bases from V and 8 bases from J, with 16 bases between. The CDR3 loop is CASSLGSPAVDEQFF. The CDR3 DNA sequence: TGTGCCAGCAGTTTAGGTTCCCCAGCGGTCGATGAGCAGTTCTTC.

This clone was counted once. This rearrangement joins TRBV6-5 to TRBJ2-5; 14 bases agree with TRBD2. The CDR3 is 15 residues long. V lost 6 bases to trimming and J lost 4 bases; unmatched junction nucleotides: 4. Per the germline V gene, CDR1 is MNHEY and CDR2 is SVGAGI. The CDR3 sequence is CASRTGTSGGETQYF. CDR3 sequence (DNA): TGTGCCAGCAGAACCGGGACTAGCGGGGGAGAGACCCAGTACTTC.

The gene calls are TRBV5-4 and TRBJ2-5; the D is unclear. Germline values: CDR1 SGHNT, CDR2 YYREEE (reference sequence). The germline V and J ends were trimmed by 3 bases and 5 bases, with 14 bases remaining between them. This CDR3 contains 14 residues. The chain's CDR3 is CASSYEAIGETQYF. CDR3 sequence (DNA): TGTGCCAGCAGCTACGAAGCGATTGGGGAGACCCAGTACTTC.

This clone was picked up one time. The rearrangement links TRBV6-5 to TRBJ2-5; no firm D call. Trimming shortened V by 6 bases and J by 0 bases, and 14 bases separated the two germline ends. Germline CDR1 and CDR2: MNHEY and SVGAGI. The CDR3 length is 15 residues. DNA of the CDR3: TGTGCCAGCAGCTTGCGGAGATCGGACCAAGAGACCCAGTACTTC. It yields the protein CASSLRRSDQETQYF.

This clone appeared a few times. The chain recombines TRBV6-1 with TRBJ2-7, with unresolved D. The ends were cut back, 10 bases at V and 6 bases at J, with 13 bases in the middle. This CDR3 contains 11 residues. The germline V gene encodes CDR1 MNHNS and CDR2 SASEGT. This CDR3 reads CATSPGREQYF. CDR3 bases: TGTGCCACCTCCCCCGGGCGCGAGCAGTACTTC.

In its sample, this clone was seen once. The chain carries TRBV4-1 and TRBJ1-1; maybe TRBD1 (5 bases). Germline V gene lookup returns CDR1 MGHRA and CDR2 YSYEKL. The CDR3 length is 15 residues. V lost 0 bases to trimming and J lost 3 bases, with 11 bases between them. In DNA form, the CDR3 reads TGCGCCAGCAGCCAAGAACCCCAAGGGGACACTGAAGCTTTCTTT. It specifies CASSQEPQGDTEAFF.

The chain recombines TRBV5-1 with TRBJ2-7; D perhaps matches TRBD1 (6 bases). CDR3 length equals 13 residues. CDR1 is SGHRS and CDR2 is YFSETQ in the germline V gene. Trimming stripped 4 bases from V and 6 bases from J, with 14 bases between. Here the CDR3 DNA reads TGCGCCAGCAGCCGTCGGACAGTCTCCGAGCAGTACTTC. The encoded protein is CASSRRTVSEQYF. Filled out from reference TRBV5-1 and TRBJ2-7, the complete variable domain reads KAGVTQTPRYLIKTRGQQVTLSCSPISGHRSVSWYQQTPGQGLQFLFEYFSETQRNKGNFPGRFSGRQFSNSRSEMNVSTLELGDSALYLCASSRRTVSEQYFGPGTRLTVT.

The chain couples TRBV5-1 to TRBJ2-1, with 10 positions matching TRBD2. V dropped 0 bases and J dropped 5; count of bases not matched to a gene: 2. The germline V gene has CDR1 SGHRS and CDR2 YFSETQ. This CDR3 has 15 residues. CDR3 in amino acids: CASSLALAGNNEQFF. Written as DNA, the CDR3 is TGCGCCAGCAGCTTGGCACTAGCGGGGAACAATGAGCAGTTCTTC.

The rearrangement uses TRBV9 and TRBJ2-7, with 13 bases identical to TRBD2. V lost 3 bases and J lost 4; bases outside the gene matches: 4. The V gene's germline CDR1 is SGDLS and CDR2 YYNGEE. The CDR3 length is 15 residues. The CDR3 region is CASSAPGLAGYEQYF. The CDR3 DNA reads as TGTGCCAGCAGCGCGCCGGGACTAGCGGGATACGAGCAGTACTTC.